This T cell receptor beta chain stems from a study of blood T cell repertoires in COVID-19. CDR1 and CDR2 (germline): MDHEN, SYDVKM. This CDR3 contains 14 residues. V dropped 7 bases and J dropped 0 bases, with 10 bases sitting between them. In the original processing: Counts of nucleated cells, estimated from reference gene primer amplification, were obtained. Data came from immunoSEQ multiplex PCR; TCRdb stores just in-frame clones and leaves some out. V and J calls plus clone size are reproduced from that table; the DNA served to infer D and trimming. The table shows 150,000 to 200,000 clones, with approximately 82% occurring only once. Participants, roughly 18 to 90 years old, spanned 25 or so US areas. Participants' own reports of clinical history determined their cohort assignment.

The specimen sequenced was PBMCs or T cells enriched from blood (not recorded which). The V gene is TRBV28, the J gene TRBJ1-3; D unresolved. This TCR came from a woman aged 45 to 65 in a cohort exposed to, infected with or recovered from COVID-19 (not recorded which). Written as DNA, the CDR3 is TGTGCCAGCACGGAAACAGTCTCTGGAAACACCATATATTTT. This encodes CASTETVSGNTIYF.